Listed below are T cell receptor beta chains from one sample, sequenced in a study of shared clonotypes between healthy human individuals. The table came from immunoSEQ multiplex PCR; TCRdb's copy has only in-frame clones and leaves some out. The data contain roughly 1,500,000 clones, about 98.5% of them singletons. The source material was naive CD4+ T cells sorted from blood. These TCRs come from a man between 25 and 39 years old in good health. The CDR3 runs from the conserved cysteine through the conserved F or W. The order of the fields is clone size, D gene, J gene, V gene, CDR3 protein, CDR3 DNA. D genes are given only for firm matches. Only some rows state a clone size, as once, few, many or a class for expanded clones.

NA TRBD1 TRBJ1-5 TRBV18 CASSHGQGSLSNQPQHF TGTGCCAGCTCCCACGGACAGGGGTCCCTTAGCAATCAGCCCCAGCATTTT
once TRBD2 TRBJ2-3 TRBV6-5 CASSYVGTGGDTQYF TGTGCCAGCAGTTACGTCGGGACGGGGGGAGATACGCAGTATTTT
NA NA TRBJ2-1 TRBV7-6 CASSLEQRGNEQFF TGTGCCAGCAGCTTAGAACAGAGGGGCAATGAGCAGTTCTTC
NA TRBD2 TRBJ2-3 TRBV18 CASSPSKLAGADTQYF TGTGCCAGCTCACCATCTAAACTAGCGGGTGCCGATACGCAGTATTTT
NA NA TRBJ2-3 TRBV14 CASSQDWTEDTQYF TGTGCCAGCAGCCAAGATTGGACAGAAGATACGCAGTATTTT
NA TRBD2 TRBJ2-3 TRBV9 CASSAGGGPRYTDTQYF TGTGCCAGCAGCGCCGGGGGGGGACCCCGTTACACAGATACGCAGTATTTT
NA NA TRBJ2-1 TRBV25-1 CASSETPSFGEQFF TGTGCCAGCAGTGAAACCCCTAGCTTTGGGGAGCAGTTCTTC
once TRBD1 TRBJ1-2 TRBV6-6 CASSQGEYGYTF TGTGCCAGCTCCCAGGGGGAATATGGCTACACCTTC
NA TRBD1 TRBJ2-2 TRBV7-9 CASSILFGWTGKTGELFF TGTGCCAGCAGCATACTTTTCGGATGGACAGGAAAAACCGGGGAGCTGTTTTTT
NA NA TRBJ2-1 TRBV5-5 CASSSVEGYGDEQFF TGTGCCAGCAGCTCCGTCGAGGGGTATGGCGATGAGCAGTTCTTC
NA NA TRBJ1-3 TRBV7-2 CASSLDRGAYGNTIYF TGTGCCAGCAGCTTAGATAGGGGCGCATATGGAAACACCATATATTTT
NA NA TRBJ2-7 TRBV2 CASSGSYEGGQYF TGTGCCAGCAGTGGGTCCTACGAGGGGGGGCAGTACTTC
NA NA TRBJ2-7 TRBV21-1 CASSNNRGHHEQYF TGTGCCAGCAGCAACAACAGGGGGCATCACGAGCAGTACTTC
NA NA TRBJ2-2 TRBV7-3 CASSLTGDTGELFF TGTGCCAGCAGCTTGACAGGTGACACCGGGGAGCTGTTTTTT
NA TRBD1 TRBJ1-5 TRBV2 CASSRDRGGNQPQHF TGTGCCAGCAGTAGGGACAGGGGAGGCAATCAGCCCCAGCATTTT
NA NA TRBJ1-1 TRBV28 CASRTANTEAFF TGTGCCAGCAGGACAGCGAACACTGAAGCTTTCTTT
NA TRBD2 TRBJ2-7 TRBV5-5 CASSLTGTSGTYEQYF TGTGCCAGCAGCTTGACTGGGACTAGCGGGACCTACGAGCAGTACTTC
NA NA TRBJ2-5 TRBV30 CAWRRAGGRETQYF TGTGCCTGGAGGCGAGCGGGTGGAAGGGAGACCCAGTACTTC
NA TRBD2 TRBJ2-7 TRBV7-6 CASSSLATYEQYF TGTGCCAGCAGCTCACTAGCGACCTACGAGCAGTACTTC